These 5 T cell receptor beta chains were sequenced from one sample in a study of Graves' ophthalmopathy and Graves' hyperthyroidism. Investigators amplified TCR beta CDR3 regions from RNA transcripts. HTBI-primed RT-PCR formed the first round, and a multiplex PCR formed the second. From the multiplex PCR reads, TCRdb called clonotypes with MiXCR, one entry per CDR3 protein. Of around 600,000 distinct CDR3 sequences listed, about 41% are singletons. The sample comprised peripheral blood. The source is an adult man with Graves' ophthalmopathy.

The CDR3 sequence: CASSFASGSEQFF. The CDR3 DNA is TGTGCCAGCAGCTTCGCTAGCGGGAGCGAACAGTTCTTC. The chain recombines TRBV7-8 with TRBJ2-5; 10 nucleotides align to TRBD2. TRBJ2-1 explains the end of the DNA better; the J call may be wrong. The CDR3 has 13 residues. Looked up from germline, CDR1 is SGHVS and CDR2 is FQNEAQ.

Ten or more counts support this clonotype. The rearrangement uses TRBV12-3 or TRBV12-4 and TRBJ1-1, with D possibly matching TRBD1 (5 bases). Trimming pared 6 bases from V and 4 bases from J, leaving 12 bases between. The CDR3 consists of 13 residues. The DNA of the CDR3 is TGTGCCAGCAGCTGGGGGGTGGGCACTGAAGCTTTCTTT. Amino acids: CASSWGVGTEAFF.

This clonotype was found once. The CDR3 sequence: CSASTAGELFF. CDR3 sequence (DNA): TGCAGCGCCTCGACTGCCGGGGAGCTGTTTTTT. The chain joins TRBV29-1 to TRBJ2-2; no reliable D call. The CDR3 runs 11 residues. Germline V lookup: CDR1 SQVTM, CDR2 ANQGSEA. Trimming removed 7 bases from V and 6 bases from J, with 9 bases in between.

The chain is built from TRBV4-1 and TRBJ2-7; D is tentatively TRBD1 or TRBD2 (5 bases each). Germline CDR1 reads MGHRA; CDR2 reads YSYEKL. V lost 1 base to trimming and J lost 2 bases, with 12 bases between them. The CDR3 spans 15 residues. CDR3 region: CASSQGPGRTYEQYF. DNA of the CDR3: TGCGCCAGCAGCCAAGGACCAGGGAGAACCTACGAGCAGTACTTC.

The sample holds many counts of this clonotype. This chain joins TRBV7-7 and TRBJ2-5, with TRBD2 matching over 10 bases. The CDR3 spans 15 residues. Germline CDR1 reads SSHAT; CDR2 reads FNYEAQ (reference sequence). Trimming at V came to 5 bases and at J to 3 bases, leaving 6 bases not matched to a gene. The CDR3 loop is CASSLGLAAKETQYF. The CDR3 DNA is TGTGCCAGCAGCCTAGGACTAGCGGCGAAAGAGACCCAGTACTTC. Complete variable domain (other parts from reference TRBV7-7 and TRBJ2-5): GAGVSQSPRYKVTKRGQDVTLRCDPISSHATLYWYQQALGQGPEFLTYFNYEAQPDKSGLPSDRFSAERPEGSISTLTIQRTEQRDSAMYRCASSLGLAAKETQYFGPGTRLLVL.